This T cell receptor (beta chain) was observed in a study of shared clonotypes between healthy human individuals. About the research overall: A donor's plate count was three for CD4 naive and three for CD4 memory; CD8 naive had two and CD8 memory one.

Splitting of CD4+ cells produced CD45RA+ naive and CD45RA-negative memory subsets. The CDR3 is made up of 16 amino acids. From germline, CDR1 is MDHEN and CDR2 SYDVKM. J lost 10 bases, V lost 1 base, and 8 bases had no gene match. Produced via immunoSEQ multiplex PCR; TCRdb's table is partial and in-frame only. The table records around 510,000 clones, roughly 95% of them present only once. The receptor was isolated from a woman aged 25 to 39 in good health. The rearrangement uses TRBV28 and TRBJ2-1, with 12 bases identical to TRBD2. Sequencing was done on a sample of naive CD4+ T cells sorted from blood. Described subset: CD45RA+ positively selected. The CDR3 loop is CASSLSSLAGGNEQFF. DNA for the CDR3: TGTGCCAGCAGTTTATCCTCTCTAGCGGGAGGGAACGAGCAGTTCTTC. Full variable domain (remainder filled in from reference TRBV28 and TRBJ2-1): DVKVTQSSRYLVKRTGEKVFLECVQDMDHENMFWYRQDPGLGLRLIYFSYDVKMKEKGDIPEGYSVSREKKERFSLILESASTNQTSMYLCASSLSSLAGGNEQFFGPGTRLTVL.